This T cell receptor (beta chain) appears in the sequencing data of a study of OX40 agonist ivuxolimab in advanced cancers. Regarding the study as a whole: Clones of CD4+ and CD8+ blood T cells grew by week 6 at doses of 0.1 to 3.0 mg/kg. More expanded clones were found, on average, in CD8+ than in CD4+ T cells.

Data came from immunoSEQ multiplex PCR; TCRdb stores just in-frame clones and leaves some out. There are around 60,000 clones in the sample; about 93% occur only once, and roughly 25% lies in the top ten. This clone has only one observation. The antigen is unknown. The CDR3 extends over 14 amino acids. Germline V gives CDR1 LGHNA, CDR2 YSLEER. V lost 1 base, J lost 4 bases, and 9 bases lay in between. This clonotype was obtained from an adult with an advanced solid tumor such as melanoma, head and neck, liver or kidney cancer. The chain employs TRBV4-3 and TRBJ2-3, with D perhaps matching TRBD2 (6 bases). The starting material was CD4+ or CD8+ T cells sorted from blood, obtained in a trial of the OX40 agonist ivuxolimab. The chain's CDR3 is CASSQGPGADTQYF. The CDR3 nucleotides read TGCGCCAGCAGCCAAGGCCCGGGGGCAGATACGCAGTATTTT.